The source of this T cell receptor (beta chain) is a study of shared clonotypes between healthy human individuals. Germline CDR1 SGHVS, CDR2 FQNEAQ. This CDR3 has 13 amino acids. From CD4+ cells came CD45RA+ naive and CD45RA-negative memory subsets. On this clone: No antigen is known for it. One end of the junction is discordant with germline, which a read error may explain.

General study results and limits: The researchers took only blood, and tissue repertoires probably look different. Memory subsets had estimated richness that was generally smaller than that of naive subsets.

The study ran the assay at deep level. The repertoire was sequenced with immunoSEQ multiplex PCR; TCRdb's copy has only in-frame clones and lacks some. The sample shows a few million clones, roughly 90% of them seen only once. This TCR was recovered from a man between 18 and 35 years old in good health. Some clones in this sample may be carry-over from other donors' samples. The chain is built from TRBV7-8 and TRBJ2-1, with D hard to call. Sequencing used naive CD4+ T cells from PBMCs. Subset: CD45RA+ positively selected. CDR3 sequence reads: CASSLVLYYEQFF. In DNA form, the CDR3 reads TGTGCCAGCAGCTTAGTACTCTACTATGAGCAGTTCTTC.